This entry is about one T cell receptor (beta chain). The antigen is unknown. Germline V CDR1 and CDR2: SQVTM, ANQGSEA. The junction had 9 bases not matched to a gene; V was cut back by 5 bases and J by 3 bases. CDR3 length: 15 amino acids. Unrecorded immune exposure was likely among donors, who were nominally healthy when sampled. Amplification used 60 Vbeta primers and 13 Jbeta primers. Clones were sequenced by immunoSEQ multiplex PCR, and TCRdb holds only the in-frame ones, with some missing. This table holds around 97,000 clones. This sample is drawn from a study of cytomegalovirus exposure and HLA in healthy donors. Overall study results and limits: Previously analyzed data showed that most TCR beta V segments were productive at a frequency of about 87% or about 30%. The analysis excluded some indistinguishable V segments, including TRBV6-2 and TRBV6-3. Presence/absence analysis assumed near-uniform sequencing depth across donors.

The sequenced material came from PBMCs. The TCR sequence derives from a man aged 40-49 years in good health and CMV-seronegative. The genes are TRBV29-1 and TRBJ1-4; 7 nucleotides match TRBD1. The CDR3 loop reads CSVTRSRGANEKLFF. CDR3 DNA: TGCAGCGTTACCAGAAGCAGGGGGGCTAATGAAAAACTGTTTTTT. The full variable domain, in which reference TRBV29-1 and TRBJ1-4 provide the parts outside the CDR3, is SAVISQKPSRDICQRGTSLTIQCQVDSQVTMMFWYRQQPGQSLTLIATANQGSEATYESGFVIDKFPISRPNLTFSTLTVSNMSPEDSSIYLCSVTRSRGANEKLFFGSGTQLSVL.